This is a list of T cell receptor beta chains from one sample in a study of tumor-infiltrating lymphocytes in primary liver carcinoma. MiXCR was run by TCRdb on the multiplex PCR reads, yielding one entry per CDR3 protein. The sample includes nearly 50,000 distinct CDR3 sequences, 70% to 85% of them seen just once. Specimen: liver tumor tissue from sampling region 3. These receptor sequences come from a man in his forties with primary liver carcinoma and hepatitis B virus infection. Both conserved end residues are trimmed from each CDR3.

cdr3_aa	v_call	j_call
ASRGAGDPEV	TRBV12-3/TRBV12-4	TRBJ1-2
AGSYSGQGDEQY	TRBV6-5	TRBJ2-7
TSSPSSSYEQY	TRBV7-9	TRBJ2-7
ASSQGMGPYEQY	TRBV4-1	TRBJ2-7
ASSEWTSGRGADTQY	TRBV10-2	TRBJ2-3
TSTIGQRGNEQF	TRBV12-3/TRBV12-4	TRBJ2-1
ASSLSLGTEAF	TRBV12-3/TRBV12-4	TRBJ1-1
SIGGMAAEIQY	TRBV29-1	TRBJ2-5
ASFTLVLHSYEQY	TRBV6-2/TRBV6-3	TRBJ2-7
ASIPSGTGGIDEQF	TRBV7-9	TRBJ2-1
ASRGTENTEAF	TRBV28	TRBJ1-1
SASRAGETQY	TRBV20-1	TRBJ2-5
SVSSAGGAFYEQY	TRBV29-1	TRBJ2-7
AISARILAGLSTDTQH	TRBV10-3	TRBJ2-3
ASSLDWRTEVF	TRBV11-2	TRBJ1-1
ASSLHQGETQY	TRBV11-3	TRBJ2-5
ASSLFPSQTKH	TRBV7-8	TRBJ1-5
ASSRDRGLVGYT	TRBV7-9	TRBJ1-2
ASSPPGLAVYEQY	TRBV4-1	TRBJ2-7
AGSFNDAYGQF	TRBV11-2	TRBJ2-1
SIGGLAGDKTQY	TRBV29-1	TRBJ2-5
ASSQEQTGGDTIY	TRBV4-1	TRBJ1-3